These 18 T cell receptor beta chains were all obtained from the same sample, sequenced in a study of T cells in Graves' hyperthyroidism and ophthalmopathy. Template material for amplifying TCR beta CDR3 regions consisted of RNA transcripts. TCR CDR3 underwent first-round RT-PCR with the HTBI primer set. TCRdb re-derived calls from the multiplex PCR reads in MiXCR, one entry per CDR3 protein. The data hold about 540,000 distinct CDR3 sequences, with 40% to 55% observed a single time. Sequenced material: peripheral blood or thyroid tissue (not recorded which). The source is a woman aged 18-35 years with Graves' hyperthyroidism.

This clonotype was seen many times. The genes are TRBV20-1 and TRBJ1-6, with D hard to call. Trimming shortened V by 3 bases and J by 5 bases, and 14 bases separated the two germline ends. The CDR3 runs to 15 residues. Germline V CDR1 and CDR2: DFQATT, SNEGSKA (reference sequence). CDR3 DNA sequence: TGCAGTGCTAGTGATATCTCAATCGATAATTCACCCCTCCACTTT. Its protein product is CSASDISIDNSPLHF.

The CDR3 coding sequence is TGTGCCAGCAGCTTAGGTCTAGCGGGAAGTAAAGGGTACGAGCAGTACTTC. The encoded protein is CASSLGLAGSKGYEQYF. The chain has TRBV7-9 and TRBJ2-7, with TRBD2 matching over 9 bases. This CDR3 spans 17 amino acids. Looked up from germline, CDR1 is SEHNR and CDR2 is FQNEAQ (reference sequence). With V trimmed by 1 base and J by 4 bases, 11 bases remained unmatched.

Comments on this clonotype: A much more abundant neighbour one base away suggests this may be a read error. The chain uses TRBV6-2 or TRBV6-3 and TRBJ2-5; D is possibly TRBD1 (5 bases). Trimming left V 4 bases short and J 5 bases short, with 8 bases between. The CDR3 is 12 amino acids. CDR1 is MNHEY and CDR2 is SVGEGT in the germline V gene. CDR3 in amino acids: CASSSGLETQYF. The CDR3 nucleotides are TGTGCCAGCAGTTCAGGGCTGGAGACCCAGTACTTC.

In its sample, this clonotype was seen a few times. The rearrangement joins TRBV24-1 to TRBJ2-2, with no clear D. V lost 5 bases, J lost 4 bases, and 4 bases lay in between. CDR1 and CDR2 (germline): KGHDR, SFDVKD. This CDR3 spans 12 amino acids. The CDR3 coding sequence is TGTGCCACCAGTGTTGCCACCGGGGAGCTGTTTTTT. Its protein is CATSVATGELFF.

The CDR3 is CSVDGDDRGFVAFF. CDR3 sequence (DNA): TGCAGCGTTGACGGGGACGACAGGGGGTTTGTGGCTTTCTTT. The chain uses TRBV29-1 and TRBJ1-1; TRBD1 matches at 9 bases. V dropped 3 bases and J dropped 11; count of bases not matched to a gene: 13. The CDR3 totals 14 residues. Germline V gene data show CDR1 as SQVTM and CDR2 as ANQGSEA.

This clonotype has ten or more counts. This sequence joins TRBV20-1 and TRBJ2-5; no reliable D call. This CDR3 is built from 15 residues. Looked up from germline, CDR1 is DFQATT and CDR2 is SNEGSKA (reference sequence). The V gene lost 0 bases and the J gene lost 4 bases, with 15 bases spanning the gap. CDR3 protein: CSARDQGRSLETQYF. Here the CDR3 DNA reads TGCAGTGCTAGAGATCAAGGGCGGAGTTTAGAGACCCAGTACTTC.

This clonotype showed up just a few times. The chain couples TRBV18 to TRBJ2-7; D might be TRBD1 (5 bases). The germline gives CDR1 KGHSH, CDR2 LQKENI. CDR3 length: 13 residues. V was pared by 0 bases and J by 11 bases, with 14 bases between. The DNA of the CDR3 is TGTGCCAGCTCACCACCGAGCACAGGACGGGAGTACTTC. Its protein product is CASSPPSTGREYF.

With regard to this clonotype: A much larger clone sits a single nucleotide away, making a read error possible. For the CDR3, the DNA is TGTGCCAGCAGCTTGGAAACGGGAGGGCCTTACGAGCGGTACTTC. This encodes CASSLETGGPYERYF. The chain is built from TRBV5-4 and TRBJ2-7; 8 nucleotides match TRBD2. The CDR3 length is 15 residues. Per germline, CDR1 SGHNT and CDR2 YYREEE (reference sequence).

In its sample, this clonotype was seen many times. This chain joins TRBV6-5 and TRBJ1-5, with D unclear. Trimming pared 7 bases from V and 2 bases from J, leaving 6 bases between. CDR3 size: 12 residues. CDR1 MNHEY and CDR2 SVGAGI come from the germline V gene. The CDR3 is CASTTGNQPQHF. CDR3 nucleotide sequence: TGTGCCAGCACAACGGGCAATCAGCCCCAGCATTTT.

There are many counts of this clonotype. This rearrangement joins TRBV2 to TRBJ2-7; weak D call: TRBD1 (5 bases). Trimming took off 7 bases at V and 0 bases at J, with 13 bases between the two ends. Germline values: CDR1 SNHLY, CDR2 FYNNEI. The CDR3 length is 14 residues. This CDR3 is CASKDIHYSYEQYF. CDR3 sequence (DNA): TGTGCCAGCAAGGACATTCACTACTCCTACGAGCAGTACTTC.

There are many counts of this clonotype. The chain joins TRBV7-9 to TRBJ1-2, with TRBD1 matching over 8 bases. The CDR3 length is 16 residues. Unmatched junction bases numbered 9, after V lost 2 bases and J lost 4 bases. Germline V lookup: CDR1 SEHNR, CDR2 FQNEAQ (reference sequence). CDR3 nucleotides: TGTGCCAGCAGCTTAACCCCGGACAGGGATCCCTATGGCTACACCTTC. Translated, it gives CASSLTPDRDPYGYTF.

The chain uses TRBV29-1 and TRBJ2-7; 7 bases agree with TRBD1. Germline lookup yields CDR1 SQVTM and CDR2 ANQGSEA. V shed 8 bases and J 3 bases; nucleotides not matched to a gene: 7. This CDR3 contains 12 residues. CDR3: CSQIGTDYEQYF. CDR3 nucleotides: TGCAGCCAAATCGGGACAGACTACGAGCAGTACTTC.

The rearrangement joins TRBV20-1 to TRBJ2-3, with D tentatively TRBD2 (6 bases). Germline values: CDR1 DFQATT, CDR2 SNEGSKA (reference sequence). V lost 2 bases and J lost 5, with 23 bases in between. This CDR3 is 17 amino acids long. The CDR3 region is CSARKPGGPRGVDTQYF. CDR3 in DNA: TGCAGTGCTAGAAAGCCCGGGGGACCAAGAGGAGTAGATACGCAGTATTTT.

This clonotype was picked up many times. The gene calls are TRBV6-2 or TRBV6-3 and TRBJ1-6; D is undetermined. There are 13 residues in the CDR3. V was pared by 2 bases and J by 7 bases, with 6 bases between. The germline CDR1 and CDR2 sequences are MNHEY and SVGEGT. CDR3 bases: TGTGCCAGCAGTTACAGGAAGAATTCACCCCTCCACTTT. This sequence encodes CASSYRKNSPLHF.

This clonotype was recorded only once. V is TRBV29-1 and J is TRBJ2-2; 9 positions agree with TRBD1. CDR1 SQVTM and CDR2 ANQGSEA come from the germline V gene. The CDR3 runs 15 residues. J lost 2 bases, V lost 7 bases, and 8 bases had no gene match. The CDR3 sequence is CSAKQGAGNTGELFF. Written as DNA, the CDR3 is TGCAGCGCTAAACAGGGGGCGGGCAACACCGGGGAGCTGTTTTTT.

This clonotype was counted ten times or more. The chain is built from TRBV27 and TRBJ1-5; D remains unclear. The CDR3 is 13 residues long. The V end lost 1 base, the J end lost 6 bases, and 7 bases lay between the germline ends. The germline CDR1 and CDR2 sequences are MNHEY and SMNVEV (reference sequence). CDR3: CASSLFRTQPQHF. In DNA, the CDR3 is TGTGCCAGCAGTTTATTCCGGACTCAGCCCCAGCATTTT.

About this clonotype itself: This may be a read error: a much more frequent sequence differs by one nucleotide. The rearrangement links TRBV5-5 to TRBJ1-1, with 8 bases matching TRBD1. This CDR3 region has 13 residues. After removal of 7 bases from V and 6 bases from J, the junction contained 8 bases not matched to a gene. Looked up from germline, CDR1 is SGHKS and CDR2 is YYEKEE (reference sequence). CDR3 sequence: CASGQTGVPEAFF. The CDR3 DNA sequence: TGTGCCAGCGGACAGACAGGGGTCCCTGAAGCTTTCTTT.

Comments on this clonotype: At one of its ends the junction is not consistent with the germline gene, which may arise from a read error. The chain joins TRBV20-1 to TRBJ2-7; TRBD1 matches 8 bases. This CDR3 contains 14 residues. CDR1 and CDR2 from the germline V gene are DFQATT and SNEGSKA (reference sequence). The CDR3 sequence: CSARETGGNGELYF. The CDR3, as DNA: TGCAGTGCTAGGGAAACAGGGGGGAACGGGGAGCTGTACTTC.